These 26 T cell receptor beta chains were sequenced from one sample in a study of blood T cell repertoires in COVID-19. Here immunoSEQ multiplex PCR was the method, and the copy in TCRdb shows in-frame clones only, minus some. The data contain approximately 200,000 clones, 80% to 90% of them singletons. Sequencing was carried out using peripheral blood. These receptor sequences come from a man between 45 and 60 years old with acute or convalescent COVID-19.

The chain links TRBV19 to TRBJ1-1, with no clear D. The germline V and J ends were trimmed by 3 bases and 11 bases, with 10 bases remaining between them. The CDR3 loop spans 11 amino acids. Per the germline V gene, CDR1 is LNHDA and CDR2 is SQIVND (reference sequence). The CDR3 sequence is CASSMETGAFF. CDR3 nucleotide sequence: TGTGCCAGTAGTATGGAAACCGGGGCTTTCTTT.

This sequence joins TRBV6-2 or TRBV6-3 and TRBJ1-5, with TRBD1 matching over 7 bases. The CDR3 covers 20 residues. Germline assignment: CDR1 MNHEY and CDR2 SVGEGT. V was pared by 3 bases and J by 4 bases, with 21 bases of the junction left unmatched. This chain's CDR3 is CASSYWAPSGEQGMNQPQHF. The CDR3, as DNA: TGTGCCAGCAGTTATTGGGCCCCGTCCGGAGAACAGGGGATGAATCAGCCCCAGCATTTT.

This rearrangement joins TRBV6-5 to TRBJ2-5; possibly TRBD1 for D (6 bases). There are 14 residues in the CDR3. Trimming pared 6 bases from V and 0 bases from J, leaving 11 bases between. Germline-derived CDR1 and CDR2 are MNHEY and SVGAGI. CDR3: CASSLQGYQETQYF. For the CDR3, the DNA is TGTGCCAGCAGCCTACAGGGATACCAAGAGACCCAGTACTTC.

The V call is TRBV30, the J call TRBJ1-5; D not certain. The CDR3 has 16 amino acids. Germline lookup yields CDR1 GTSNPN and CDR2 SVGIG (reference sequence). V lost 2 bases, J lost 1 base, and 15 bases lay in between. CDR3 protein: CAWSRPSGKSNQPQHF. The CDR3, as DNA: TGTGCCTGGAGTCGGCCCTCGGGGAAGAGCAATCAGCCCCAGCATTTT.

V is TRBV7-9 and J is TRBJ1-1, with no clear D. V lost 2 bases and J lost 1, with 8 bases in between. The germline CDR1 and CDR2 sequences are SEHNR and FQNEAQ (reference sequence). CDR3 length: 14 amino acids. CDR3 amino acids: CASSLSGPNTEAFF. The DNA of the CDR3 is TGTGCCAGCAGCTTAAGCGGGCCGAACACTGAAGCTTTCTTT.

The genes are TRBV2 and TRBJ1-3, with a possible D match to TRBD1 (5 bases). Germline values: CDR1 SNHLY, CDR2 FYNNEI. V was clipped by 9 bases and J by 0 bases, with 12 bases between them. CDR3 length: 14 amino acids. Here the CDR3 reads CARQVSSSGNTIYF. CDR3 in DNA: TGTGCCAGACAGGTCTCAAGCTCTGGAAACACCATATATTTT. The full variable domain, in which reference TRBV2 and TRBJ1-3 provide the parts outside the CDR3, is EPEVTQTPSHQVTQMGQEVILRCVPISNHLYFYWYRQILGQKVEFLVSFYNNEISEKSEIFDDQFSVERPDGSNFTLKIRSTKLEDSAMYFCARQVSSSGNTIYFGEGSWLTVV.

The chain combines TRBV7-9 with TRBJ2-3, with 14 positions matching TRBD2. J was trimmed by 5 bases and V by 5 bases; bases with no gene match: 3. The CDR3 consists of 15 residues. Germline CDR1 reads SEHNR; CDR2 reads FQNEAQ (reference sequence). This chain's CDR3 is CASSPGLAGEDTQYF. The CDR3 DNA sequence: TGTGCCAGCAGCCCGGGACTAGCGGGGGAAGATACGCAGTATTTT.

To note about this clone: This same CDR3 is encoded by further DNA sequences in the sample. This chain connects TRBV27 to TRBJ2-7; 8 nucleotides align to TRBD1. The CDR3 totals 14 residues. Germline CDR1 is MNHEY and CDR2 is SMNVEV (reference sequence). V gave up 0 bases and J gave up 3 bases; unmatched junction bases: 1. The CDR3 sequence: CASSLSTGGYEQYF. The CDR3 region has the DNA TGTGCCAGCAGTTTATCAACAGGGGGCTACGAGCAGTACTTC.

CDR3 DNA sequence: TGTGCCAGCAGCTTGGGTGCGGGGGACACCGGGGAGCTGTTTTTT. Translating it yields CASSLGAGDTGELFF. The chain couples TRBV7-3 to TRBJ2-2; 7 nucleotides line up with TRBD2. This CDR3 has 15 amino acids. The V segment lost 3 bases and the J segment 3 bases; nucleotides outside the gene matches: 4. The germline V gene has CDR1 SGHTA and CDR2 FQGTGA.

The chain recombines TRBV7-6 with TRBJ1-1; D perhaps matches TRBD1 (6 bases). Trimming left V 1 base short and J 5 bases short, with 20 bases between. The CDR3 sequence is 17 residues long. Germline V gene sequence: CDR1 SGHVS, CDR2 FNYEAQ. CDR3 coding DNA: TGTGCCAGCAGCTTAGGACCACTCAGGGGAAGGAGAACTGAAGCTTTCTTT. This codes for CASSLGPLRGRRTEAFF. The full variable domain, rest sourced from reference TRBV7-6 and TRBJ1-1, is GAGVSQSPRYKVTKRGQDVALRCDPISGHVSLYWYRQALGQGPEFLTYFNYEAQQDKSGLPNDRFSAERPEGSISTLTIQRTEQRDSAMYRCASSLGPLRGRRTEAFFGQGTRLTVV.

A few counts support this clone. The rearrangement links TRBV11-2 to TRBJ2-7, with 7 bases identical to TRBD1. In germline, CDR1 is SGHAT, CDR2 FQNNGV. This CDR3 contains 15 residues. J gave up 3 bases and V 5 bases, and 10 bases lay outside the gene matches. CDR3 sequence reads: CASSIPGTVNYEQYF. In DNA form, the CDR3 reads TGTGCCAGCAGCATCCCCGGGACAGTAAACTACGAGCAGTACTTC.

This clone was seen once. V is TRBV7-8 and J is TRBJ2-7, with D perhaps TRBD1 (6 bases). CDR3 size: 13 residues. The V and J ends lost 9 bases and 1 base respectively, with 13 bases between them. From germline, CDR1 is SGHVS and CDR2 FQNEAQ. The CDR3 loop is CASSRTASYEQYF. The CDR3, as DNA: TGTGCCAGTTCCCGGACAGCTTCCTACGAGCAGTACTTC.

The chain is built from TRBV19 and TRBJ1-5, with D perhaps matching TRBD1 (5 bases). This CDR3 is 15 amino acids long. Between the trimmed V and J ends, which lost 6 bases and 0 bases, there was a span of 12 bases. Germline CDR1 is LNHDA and CDR2 is SQIVND (reference sequence). CDR3 amino acids: CASRARDSSNQPQHF. The CDR3 DNA follows: TGTGCCAGTAGGGCCCGCGACAGTAGCAATCAGCCCCAGCATTTT.

This clone was seen a few times. The CDR3, as DNA: TGTGCCAGCAGCCCGCTAGCCTCTGGCTATGGCTACACCTTC. Its protein product is CASSPLASGYGYTF. This chain links TRBV28 with TRBJ1-2; D remains ambiguous. The germline gives CDR1 MDHEN, CDR2 SYDVKM. The CDR3 runs 14 residues. Trimming took 6 bases from V and 4 from J, leaving 15 bases between them.

V usage is TRBV7-8 and J usage is TRBJ1-1; no firm D call. Trimming removed 4 bases at V and 4 bases at J, with 13 bases between. Germline V gene sequence: CDR1 SGHVS, CDR2 FQNEAQ. This CDR3 spans 14 amino acids. CDR3 sequence: CASSSWEMSTEAFF. The CDR3 DNA reads TGTGCCAGCAGCTCTTGGGAGATGAGCACTGAAGCTTTCTTT.

This clone was recorded a few times. The chain carries TRBV7-9 and TRBJ1-1; D possibly corresponds to TRBD1 (6 bases). This CDR3 comprises 14 residues. With 5 bases removed from V and 2 bases from J, the gap between germline ends came to 12 bases. The V gene's germline CDR1 is SEHNR and CDR2 FQNEAQ (reference sequence). The CDR3 DNA reads TGTGCCAGCAGCCTTCCGGACAGTAACACTGAAGCTTTCTTT. Protein product: CASSLPDSNTEAFF.

The chain combines TRBV5-1 with TRBJ1-3; D is possibly TRBD1 (6 bases). Deletions cut 4 bases from V and 0 bases from J, with 11 bases between. This CDR3 has 15 residues. Germline lookup yields CDR1 SGHRS and CDR2 YFSETQ. CDR3 in amino acids: CASSVTGSSGNTIYF. CDR3 coding DNA: TGCGCCAGCAGCGTGACAGGTTCCTCTGGAAACACCATATATTTT. The complete variable domain, with remaining parts taken from reference TRBV5-1 and TRBJ1-3, reads KAGVTQTPRYLIKTRGQQVTLSCSPISGHRSVSWYQQTPGQGLQFLFEYFSETQRNKGNFPGRFSGRQFSNSRSEMNVSTLELGDSALYLCASSVTGSSGNTIYFGEGSWLTVV.

V gene TRBV10-3 combines with J gene TRBJ1-2, with 7 bases aligning to TRBD1. Trimming removed 7 bases from V and 6 bases from J; junction bases left unmatched: 5. Germline V gene lookup returns CDR1 ENHRY and CDR2 SYGVKD. The CDR3 is 12 amino acids. The CDR3 coding sequence is TGTGCCATCACTAAGACAGGGAATGGCTACACCTTC. This encodes CAITKTGNGYTF.

The chain recombines TRBV5-8 with TRBJ2-3, with 10 nucleotides matching TRBD2. Germline assignment: CDR1 SGHTS and CDR2 YDEGEE. There are 19 residues in the CDR3. V gave up 2 bases and J gave up 0 bases; unmatched junction bases: 12. CDR3 in DNA: TGTGCCAGCAGCTTCCGGCTAGCGGGGGTGATTTTAAGCACAGATACGCAGTATTTT. Encoded protein: CASSFRLAGVILSTDTQYF. The full variable domain, rest sourced from reference TRBV5-8 and TRBJ2-3, is EAGVTQSPTHLIKTRGQQATLRCSPISGHTSVYWYQQALGLGLQFLLWYDEGEERNRGNFPPRFSGRQFPNYSSELNVNALELEDSALYLCASSFRLAGVILSTDTQYFGPGTRLTVL.

The chain carries TRBV7-9 and TRBJ1-5; TRBD1 agrees at 9 bases. Per germline, CDR1 SEHNR and CDR2 FQNEAQ (reference sequence). Trimming cost V 3 bases and J 5 bases; bases outside gene matches: 2. The CDR3 runs to 14 residues. The CDR3 sequence: CASSLGQGDQPQHF. In nucleotides, the CDR3 is TGTGCCAGCAGCTTGGGACAGGGTGATCAGCCCCAGCATTTT.

V is TRBV30 and J is TRBJ2-7; D is ambiguous. Germline lookup yields CDR1 GTSNPN and CDR2 SVGIG (reference sequence). Trimming cost V 2 bases and J 8 bases, with 13 bases left between them. The length of the CDR3 is 12 residues. Written as DNA, the CDR3 is TGTGCCTGGAGTTTTGGAGCGCGACAGCAGTACTTC. Encoded protein: CAWSFGARQQYF. The whole variable domain, filled in from reference TRBV30 and TRBJ2-7, reads SQTIHQWPATLVQPVGSPLSLECTVEGTSNPNLYWYRQAAGRGLQLLFYSVGIGQISSEVPQNLSASRPQDRQFILSSKKLLLSDSGFYLCAWSFGARQQYFGPGTRLTVT.

CDR3 loop: CAISESTGNYGYTF. The DNA for the CDR3 is TGTGCCATCAGTGAATCGACAGGGAACTATGGCTACACCTTC. This sequence joins TRBV10-3 and TRBJ1-2, with 7 bases aligning to TRBD1. Germline CDR1 is ENHRY and CDR2 is SYGVKD. The V gene end was trimmed by 3 bases and the J gene end by 2 bases; junction bases not matched to a gene: 3. The CDR3 covers 14 residues.

The chain is built from TRBV30 and TRBJ1-5; perhaps TRBD1 as D (5 bases). The V end was cut by 3 bases, the J end by 6 bases, with 15 bases between. Germline V gene lookup returns CDR1 GTSNPN and CDR2 SVGIG (reference sequence). This CDR3 has 14 residues. Here the CDR3 DNA reads TGTGCCTGGAGGCCCGGGGGGGTCGGTCAGCCCCAGCATTTT. It is translated as CAWRPGGVGQPQHF.

This clone occurred once. The chain employs TRBV29-1 and TRBJ2-3; 10 nucleotides line up with TRBD2. The CDR3 runs to 16 residues. The trim removed 3 bases at V and 4 bases at J, leaving 10 bases unmatched. Germline V lookup: CDR1 SQVTM, CDR2 ANQGSEA. CDR3 nucleotide sequence: TGCAGCGTTGAGTCGAGCGGGGGGGCCTATTCAGATACGCAGTATTTT. It encodes CSVESSGGAYSDTQYF.

The chain has TRBV10-3 and TRBJ2-3; TRBD2 matches 8 bases. The CDR3 extends over 15 amino acids. The trim removed 4 bases at V and 0 bases at J, leaving 3 bases unmatched. Germline CDR1 reads ENHRY; CDR2 reads SYGVKD. In DNA, the CDR3 is TGTGCCATCAGTGTAAGCGGGGGTAGCACAGATACGCAGTATTTT. Its translation: CAISVSGGSTDTQYF.

This chain joins TRBV4-1 and TRBJ1-2; no definite D call. Germline assignment: CDR1 MGHRA and CDR2 YSYEKL. Trimming cost V 0 bases and J 7 bases, with 18 bases left between them. The CDR3 has 16 residues. The CDR3 sequence is CASSQERWELYGGYTF. The CDR3 bases are TGCGCCAGCAGCCAAGAGAGATGGGAGTTATACGGTGGCTACACCTTC.